This T cell receptor beta chain originates from a study of blood T cell repertoires in COVID-19. For the study at large: Researchers got acute and convalescent COVID-19 samples from the United States, Italy and Spain. Sources were T cells, B-cell-depleted T cells, or PBMCs; the material itself was cDNA or gDNA.

In the original processing: Nucleated cell counts were estimated from reference gene primer amplification. The protocol was immunoSEQ multiplex PCR, while the TCRdb copy is restricted to in-frame clones and leaves out a portion. The V and J calls and the clone size are those of that table, but D and trimming were determined from the DNA. The sample holds over 85,000 clones; around nine tenths are singletons and the top ten take around 20%. V was pared by 4 bases and J by 0 bases, with 7 bases of the junction left unmatched. The CDR3 loop spans 18 amino acids. Per germline, CDR1 MNHNS and CDR2 SASEGT. This clone was counted a few times.

The chain carries TRBV6-1 and TRBJ2-5, with 14 bases identical to TRBD2. Sequenced: peripheral blood. This clonotype was obtained from a woman older than 75 with acute or convalescent COVID-19. CDR3: CASSVGTSGGLYQETQYF. The CDR3 bases are TGTGCCAGCAGTGTCGGGACTAGCGGGGGACTGTACCAAGAGACCCAGTACTTC.